The sequence of this TCR beta chain was determined in a study of neurological immune-mediated disorders. The study's findings and limits: Among expanded clones, no CDR3 amino acid sequences were shared across subjects, a pattern suggesting private repertoires in all groups. Multiple sclerosis patients had less TCR clonal expansion than even healthy controls, unlike HTLV-1-associated myelopathy.

Regarding time point: longitudinal time-point 2. The unsorted libraries were prepared from 2 million PBMCs (stored at -80 C). The cDNA was generated through 5'RACE incorporating 10-nucleotide random UMIs. TCRdb reprocessed the 5' RACE reads via MiXCR and lists one record per CDR3 protein. The profile shows 81,000 or so distinct CDR3 sequences, about 12% of them singletons. With 1 base removed from V and 4 bases from J, the gap between germline ends came to 10 bases. CDR1 and CDR2 (germline): LGHNA, YNFKEQ. The CDR3 covers 15 residues. This clonotype was counted many times. The antigen remains undetermined.

The V call is TRBV4-2, the J call TRBJ1-4, with D possibly matching TRBD1 (5 bases). The origin of this receptor is a female donor with HTLV-1-associated myelopathy (HAM/TSP). Sequenced sample: PBMCs. This CDR3 reads CASSQGSDSNEKLFF. The CDR3 coding sequence is TGTGCCAGCAGCCAAGGGAGCGACAGTAATGAAAAACTGTTTTTT.